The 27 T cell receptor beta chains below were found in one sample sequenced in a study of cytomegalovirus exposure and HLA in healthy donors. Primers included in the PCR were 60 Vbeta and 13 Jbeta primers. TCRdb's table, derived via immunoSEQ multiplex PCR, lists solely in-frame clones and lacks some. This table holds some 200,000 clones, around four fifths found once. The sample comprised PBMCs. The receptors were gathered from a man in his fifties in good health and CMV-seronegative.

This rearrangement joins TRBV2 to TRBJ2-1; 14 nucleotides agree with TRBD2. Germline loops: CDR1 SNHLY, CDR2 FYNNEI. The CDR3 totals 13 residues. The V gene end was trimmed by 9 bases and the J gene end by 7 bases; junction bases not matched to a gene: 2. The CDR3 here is CASRTSGRNEQFF. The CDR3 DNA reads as TGTGCCAGTAGGACTAGCGGGAGGAATGAGCAGTTCTTC.

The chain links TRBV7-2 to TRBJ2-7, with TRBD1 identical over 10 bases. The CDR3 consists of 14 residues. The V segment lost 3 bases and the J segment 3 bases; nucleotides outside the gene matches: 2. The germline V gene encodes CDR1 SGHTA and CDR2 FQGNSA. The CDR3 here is CASSFWTGGYEQYF. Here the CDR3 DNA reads TGTGCCAGCAGCTTTTGGACAGGGGGCTACGAGCAGTACTTC. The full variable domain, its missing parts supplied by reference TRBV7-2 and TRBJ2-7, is GAGVSQSPSNKVTEKGKDVELRCDPISGHTALYWYRQSLGQGLEFLIYFQGNSAPDKSGLPSDRFSAERTGGSVSTLTIQRTQQEDSAVYLCASSFWTGGYEQYFGPGTRLTVT.

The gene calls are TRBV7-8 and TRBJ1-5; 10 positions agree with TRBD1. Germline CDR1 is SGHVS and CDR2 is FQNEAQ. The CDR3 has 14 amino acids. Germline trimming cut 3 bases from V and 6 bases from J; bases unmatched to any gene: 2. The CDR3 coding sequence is TGTGCCAGCAGCTTCCGGGACAGGGGTCAGCCCCAGCATTTT. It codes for CASSFRDRGQPQHF.

CDR3 in amino acids: CASSSRREAGANEQFF. The CDR3 nucleotides are TGTGCCAGCAGTTCCCGCCGAGAAGCGGGAGCCAATGAGCAGTTCTTC. The chain combines TRBV27 with TRBJ2-1; 8 bases agree with TRBD2. The CDR3 covers 16 residues. After removal of 4 bases from V and 6 bases from J, the junction contained 11 bases not matched to a gene. Germline CDR1 MNHEY, CDR2 SMNVEV (reference sequence).

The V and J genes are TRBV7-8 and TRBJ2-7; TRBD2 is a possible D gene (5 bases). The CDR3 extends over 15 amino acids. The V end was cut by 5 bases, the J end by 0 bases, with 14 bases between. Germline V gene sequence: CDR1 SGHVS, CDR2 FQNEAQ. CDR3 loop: CASSHGGTYSYEQYF. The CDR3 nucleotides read TGTGCCAGCAGCCATGGAGGAACTTACTCCTACGAGCAGTACTTC.

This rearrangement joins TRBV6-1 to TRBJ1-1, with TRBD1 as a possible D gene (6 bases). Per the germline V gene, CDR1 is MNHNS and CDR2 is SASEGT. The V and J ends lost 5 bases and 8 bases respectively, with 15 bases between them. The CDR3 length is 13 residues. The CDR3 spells CASSLGHKREAFF. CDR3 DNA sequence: TGTGCCAGCAGTCTGGGACACAAGAGGGAAGCTTTCTTT.

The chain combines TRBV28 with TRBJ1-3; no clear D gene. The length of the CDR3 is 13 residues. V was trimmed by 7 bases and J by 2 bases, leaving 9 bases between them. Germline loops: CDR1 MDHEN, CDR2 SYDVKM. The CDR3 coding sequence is TGTGCCAGCACCCCCTCCCCTGGAAACACCATATATTTT. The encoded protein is CASTPSPGNTIYF.

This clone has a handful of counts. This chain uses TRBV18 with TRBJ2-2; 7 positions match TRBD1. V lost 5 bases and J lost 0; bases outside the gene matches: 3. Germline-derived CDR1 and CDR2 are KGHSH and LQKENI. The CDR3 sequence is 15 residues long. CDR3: CASSSQGSNTGELFF. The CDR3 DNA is TGTGCCAGCTCATCACAGGGGTCGAACACCGGGGAGCTGTTTTTT.

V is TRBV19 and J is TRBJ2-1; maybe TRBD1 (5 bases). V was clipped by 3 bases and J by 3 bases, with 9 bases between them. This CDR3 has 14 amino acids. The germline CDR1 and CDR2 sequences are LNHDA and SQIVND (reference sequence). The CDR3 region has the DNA TGTGCCAGTAGTATCTCGACAGTCTACAATGAGCAGTTCTTC. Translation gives CASSISTVYNEQFF.

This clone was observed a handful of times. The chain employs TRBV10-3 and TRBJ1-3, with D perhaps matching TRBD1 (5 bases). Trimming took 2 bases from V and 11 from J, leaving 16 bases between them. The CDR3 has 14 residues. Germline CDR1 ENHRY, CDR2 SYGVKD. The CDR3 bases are TGTGCCATCAGTGAGCCACGACAGCCCCTCTCCATATATTTT. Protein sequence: CAISEPRQPLSIYF.

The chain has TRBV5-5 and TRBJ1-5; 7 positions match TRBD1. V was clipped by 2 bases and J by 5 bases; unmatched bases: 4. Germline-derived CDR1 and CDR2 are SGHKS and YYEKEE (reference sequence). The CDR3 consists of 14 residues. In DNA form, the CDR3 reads TGTGCCAGCAGCTTAGGGGACAGCTATCAGCCCCAGCATTTT. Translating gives CASSLGDSYQPQHF. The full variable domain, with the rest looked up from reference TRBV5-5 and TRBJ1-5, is DAGVTQSPTHLIKTRGQQVTLRCSPISGHKSVSWYQQVLGQGPQFIFQYYEKEERGRGNFPDRFSARQFPNYSSELNVNALLLGDSALYLCASSLGDSYQPQHFGDGTRLSIL.

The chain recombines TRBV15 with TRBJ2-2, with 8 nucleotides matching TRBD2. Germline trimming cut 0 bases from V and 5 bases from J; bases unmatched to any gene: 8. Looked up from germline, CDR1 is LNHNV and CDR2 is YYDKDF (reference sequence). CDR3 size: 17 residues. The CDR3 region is CATSRDWREAGTGELFF. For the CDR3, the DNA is TGTGCCACCAGCAGAGATTGGCGGGAGGCGGGGACCGGGGAGCTGTTTTTT.

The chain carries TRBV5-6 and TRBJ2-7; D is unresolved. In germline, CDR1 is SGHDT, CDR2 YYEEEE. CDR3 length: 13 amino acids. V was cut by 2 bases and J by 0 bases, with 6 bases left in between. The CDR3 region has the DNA TGTGCCAGCAGCTTTCGGTACTCCTACGAGCAGTACTTC. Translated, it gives CASSFRYSYEQYF.

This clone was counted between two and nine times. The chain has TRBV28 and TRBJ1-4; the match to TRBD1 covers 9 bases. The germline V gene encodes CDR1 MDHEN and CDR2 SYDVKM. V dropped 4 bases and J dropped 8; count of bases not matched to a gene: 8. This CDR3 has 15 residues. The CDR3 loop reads CASSSQGALREKLFF. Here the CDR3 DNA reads TGTGCCAGCAGTTCACAGGGGGCTTTACGGGAAAAACTGTTTTTT.

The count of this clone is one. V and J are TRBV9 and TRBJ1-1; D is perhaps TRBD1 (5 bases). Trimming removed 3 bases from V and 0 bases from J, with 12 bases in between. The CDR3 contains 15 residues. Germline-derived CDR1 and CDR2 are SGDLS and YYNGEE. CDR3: CASSARGGLNTEAFF. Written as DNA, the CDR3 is TGTGCCAGCAGCGCCCGGGGGGGATTGAACACTGAAGCTTTCTTT.

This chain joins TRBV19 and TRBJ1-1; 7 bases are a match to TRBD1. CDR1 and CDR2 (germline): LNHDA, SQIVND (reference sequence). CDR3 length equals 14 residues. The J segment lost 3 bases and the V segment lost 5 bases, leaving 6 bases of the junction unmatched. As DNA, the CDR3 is TGTGCCAGTAGTGCATACACAGGGGACACTGAAGCTTTCTTT. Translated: CASSAYTGDTEAFF.

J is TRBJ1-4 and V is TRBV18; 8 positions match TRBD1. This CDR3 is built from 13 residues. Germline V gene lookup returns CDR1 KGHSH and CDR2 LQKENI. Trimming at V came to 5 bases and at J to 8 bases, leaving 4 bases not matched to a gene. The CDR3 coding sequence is TGTGCCAGCTCATCCGGACAGGGAGAAAAACTGTTTTTT. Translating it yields CASSSGQGEKLFF.

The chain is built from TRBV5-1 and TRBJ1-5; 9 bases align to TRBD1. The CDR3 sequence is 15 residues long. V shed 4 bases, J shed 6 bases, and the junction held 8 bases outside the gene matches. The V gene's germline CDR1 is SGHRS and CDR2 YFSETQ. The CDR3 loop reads CASSPTGGDGQPQHF. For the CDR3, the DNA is TGCGCCAGCAGCCCAACAGGGGGCGATGGTCAGCCCCAGCATTTT.

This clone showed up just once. The CDR3 DNA sequence: TGTGCCAGCAGACTAGCGGGACGGAACACCGGGGAGCTGTTTTTT. This codes for CASRLAGRNTGELFF. The chain links TRBV28 to TRBJ2-2; 10 positions match TRBD2. This CDR3 is 15 amino acids long. J lost 1 base, V lost 6 bases, and 2 bases had no gene match. The germline gives CDR1 MDHEN, CDR2 SYDVKM.

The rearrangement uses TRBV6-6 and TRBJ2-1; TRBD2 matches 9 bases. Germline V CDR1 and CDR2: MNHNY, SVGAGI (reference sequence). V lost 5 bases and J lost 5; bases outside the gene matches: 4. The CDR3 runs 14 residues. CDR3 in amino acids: CASSGAGGNNEQFF. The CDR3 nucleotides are TGTGCCAGCAGTGGAGCGGGAGGTAACAATGAGCAGTTCTTC.

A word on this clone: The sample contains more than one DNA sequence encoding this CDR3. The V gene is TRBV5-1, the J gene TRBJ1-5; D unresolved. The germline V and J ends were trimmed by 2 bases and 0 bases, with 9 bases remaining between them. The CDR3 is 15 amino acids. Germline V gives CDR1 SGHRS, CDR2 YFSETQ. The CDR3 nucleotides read TGCGCCAGCAGCTTAGATGCGATTAGCAATCAGCCCCAGCATTTT. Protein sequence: CASSLDAISNQPQHF.

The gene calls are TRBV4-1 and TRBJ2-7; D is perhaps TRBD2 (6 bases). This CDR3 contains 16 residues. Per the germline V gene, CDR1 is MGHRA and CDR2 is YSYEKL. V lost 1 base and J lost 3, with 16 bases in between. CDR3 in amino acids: CASSQGNAGSVYEQYF. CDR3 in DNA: TGCGCCAGCAGCCAAGGGAATGCGGGATCGGTCTACGAGCAGTACTTC.

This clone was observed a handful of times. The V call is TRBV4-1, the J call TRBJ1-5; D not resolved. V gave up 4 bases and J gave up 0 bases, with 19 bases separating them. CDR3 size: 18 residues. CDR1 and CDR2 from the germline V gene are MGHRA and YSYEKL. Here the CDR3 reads CASSPVGSSEYSNQPQHF. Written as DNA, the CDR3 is TGCGCCAGCAGCCCAGTCGGTAGCTCCGAGTATAGCAATCAGCCCCAGCATTTT.

The CDR3 sequence is CASSLVYGVNTEAFF. CDR3 nucleotides: TGTGCCAGCAGTTTAGTTTACGGGGTGAACACTGAAGCTTTCTTT. The J gene is TRBJ1-1, the V gene TRBV28; D is unresolved. The CDR3 extends over 15 amino acids. V lost 2 bases, J lost 0 bases, and 10 bases lay in between. Germline V gene data show CDR1 as MDHEN and CDR2 as SYDVKM.

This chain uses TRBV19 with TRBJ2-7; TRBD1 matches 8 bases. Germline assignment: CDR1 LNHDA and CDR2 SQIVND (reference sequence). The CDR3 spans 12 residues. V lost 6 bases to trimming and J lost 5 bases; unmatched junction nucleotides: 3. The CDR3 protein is CASSPTGDEQYF. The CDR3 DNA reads TGTGCCAGTAGCCCGACAGGGGACGAGCAGTACTTC.

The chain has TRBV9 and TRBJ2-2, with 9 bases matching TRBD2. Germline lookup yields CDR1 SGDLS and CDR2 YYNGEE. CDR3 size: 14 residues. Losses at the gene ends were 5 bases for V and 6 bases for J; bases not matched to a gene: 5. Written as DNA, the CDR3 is TGTGCCAGCAGAAGGGTAGCGGGAGCCGGGGAGCTGTTTTTT. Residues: CASRRVAGAGELFF.

The CDR3 is CASSVQNTGELFF. Written as DNA, the CDR3 is TGTGCCAGCAGCGTACAGAACACCGGGGAGCTGTTTTTT. J is TRBJ2-2 and V is TRBV9; D is uncertain. Trimming took off 1 base at V and 1 base at J, with 2 bases between the two ends. The V gene's germline CDR1 is SGDLS and CDR2 YYNGEE. The CDR3 loop spans 13 amino acids.